This passage covers 10 T cell receptor beta chains from one sample sequenced in a study of T cells in localized non-small cell lung cancer (dated by TCRdb to the early 2020s). Library prep was done by the immunoSEQ multiplex PCR assay. TCRdb took over this immuneACCESS table, retaining in-frame rearrangements with V and J assigned. Such tables are incomplete; in checked studies, under half of the missing clones stem from an unresolved V gene, and the remainder is unexplained. The sample table shows tens of thousands of clones, and around 90% are seen once. The ten largest make up roughly a fifth of the sample. Sequencing was performed on peripheral blood, taken before any cancer treatment. Receptors were obtained from a man between 35 and 75 years old with stage I squamous cell lung carcinoma.

This clone was recorded once. This chain links TRBV11-3 with TRBJ2-1, with no clear D. The CDR3 loop spans 15 amino acids. Germline V gene sequence: CDR1 SGHNT, CDR2 YENEEA. V lost 5 bases and J lost 0, with 11 bases in between. DNA of the CDR3: TGTGCCAGCAGCGGGCCGGAGCACTCCTACAATGAGCAGTTCTTC. Translated: CASSGPEHSYNEQFF.

The chain recombines TRBV4-2 with TRBJ1-4; 8 positions match TRBD1. Germline V gene sequence: CDR1 LGHNA, CDR2 YNFKEQ. After removal of 4 bases from V and 4 bases from J, the junction contained 5 bases not matched to a gene. The CDR3 has 15 residues. The CDR3 DNA is TGTGCCAGCAGCCTAGCGGACAGGGATAATGAAAAACTGTTTTTT. It codes for CASSLADRDNEKLFF.

The chain links TRBV12-5 to TRBJ2-3; D tentatively fits TRBD1 or TRBD2 (5 bases each). From germline, CDR1 is LGHNT and CDR2 FRNRAP. The CDR3 runs 18 residues. Trimming shortened V by 2 bases and J by 1 base, and 19 bases separated the two germline ends. DNA for the CDR3: TGTGCTAGTGGTTTGATCCGGGACGGCCGACCGGGCACAGATACGCAGTATTTT. Translated: CASGLIRDGRPGTDTQYF.

A single count supports this clone. The CDR3 DNA follows: TGTGCCAGCAGCCAGGGGGGGCTTACCTACGAGCAGTACTTC. This encodes CASSQGGLTYEQYF. This chain connects TRBV5-6 to TRBJ2-7; D is perhaps TRBD1 or TRBD2 (7 bases each). Trimming stripped 4 bases from V and 2 bases from J, with 13 bases between. The CDR3 contains 14 residues. Germline V gene sequence: CDR1 SGHDT, CDR2 YYEEEE.

The chain couples TRBV5-1 to TRBJ1-1; no clear D gene. V was clipped by 7 bases and J by 0 bases, with 13 bases between them. The CDR3 length is 14 residues. Per the germline V gene, CDR1 is SGHRS and CDR2 is YFSETQ. The CDR3 loop is CASSMTGMNTEAFF. CDR3 nucleotides: TGCGCCAGCTCTATGACGGGGATGAACACTGAAGCTTTCTTT.

CDR3 in DNA: TGCGCCAGCAGCCGGAGGAATAGCGGACCCACAGATACGCAGTATTTT. Translation: CASSRRNSGPTDTQYF. The chain links TRBV5-1 to TRBJ2-3; TRBD2 might be the D (6 bases). Germline V gene lookup returns CDR1 SGHRS and CDR2 YFSETQ. Trimming removed 4 bases from V and 2 bases from J, with 17 bases in between. This CDR3 is 16 amino acids long.

V usage is TRBV30 and J usage is TRBJ1-2; a possible D gene is TRBD1 (5 bases). Between the trimmed V and J ends, which lost 2 bases and 2 bases, there was a span of 9 bases. Germline-derived CDR1 and CDR2 are GTSNPN and SVGIG (reference sequence). The CDR3 consists of 13 residues. The CDR3 loop reads CAWSLAGNYGYTF. The DNA of the CDR3 is TGTGCCTGGAGTCTAGCAGGGAACTATGGCTACACCTTC.

The chain joins TRBV4-2 to TRBJ2-7, with 12 bases that match TRBD2. CDR1 is LGHNA and CDR2 is YNFKEQ in the germline V gene. The CDR3 totals 15 residues. The V gene end was trimmed by 4 bases and the J gene end by 3 bases; junction bases not matched to a gene: 4. The DNA of the CDR3 is TGTGCCAGCAGCCTCCTAGCGGGGGGGGACTACGAGCAGTACTTC. Amino acid sequence: CASSLLAGGDYEQYF.

V usage is TRBV30 and J usage is TRBJ2-1; the match to TRBD2 covers 9 bases. Trimming removed 2 bases from V and 0 bases from J; junction bases left unmatched: 2. Germline CDR1 is GTSNPN and CDR2 is SVGIG (reference sequence). The CDR3 is 15 amino acids. The CDR3 DNA follows: TGTGCCTGGAGTAATAGCGGGAGCTCCTACAATGAGCAGTTCTTC. It yields the protein CAWSNSGSSYNEQFF. Filled out from reference TRBV30 and TRBJ2-1, the complete variable domain reads SQTIHQWPATLVQPVGSPLSLECTVEGTSNPNLYWYRQAAGRGLQLLFYSVGIGQISSEVPQNLSASRPQDRQFILSSKKLLLSDSGFYLCAWSNSGSSYNEQFFGPGTRLTVL.

This clone was seen once. The chain carries TRBV4-2 and TRBJ2-1; the D gene is possibly TRBD1 (5 bases). This CDR3 contains 16 residues. V gave up 4 bases and J gave up 6 bases, with 19 bases separating them. Germline values: CDR1 LGHNA, CDR2 YNFKEQ. The CDR3 DNA reads as TGTGCCAGCAGCCGCGGAACCGCCACAGGCGGCAATGAGCAGTTCTTC. Translating gives CASSRGTATGGNEQFF.